This T cell receptor (beta chain) was captured by sequencing in a study of T-cell memory formation after mild COVID-19. Study-wide results and limits: Of the contracting clones, CD4+ ones lay mainly in CM and EM, and CD8+ ones in EMRA.

This clonotype was counted between two and nine times. The antigen is unknown. Trimming took 4 bases from V and 3 from J, leaving 7 bases between them. The CDR3 is 12 residues long. Germline V gene sequence: CDR1 MGHRA, CDR2 YSYEKL. TCRdb processed the 5' RACE reads anew with MiXCR; each CDR3 protein has one entry. Of more than 250,000 distinct CDR3 sequences in the sample, 15% to 20% were seen once. The sequenced sample consisted of PBMCs or a T cell subset sorted from them (not recorded which). The TCR comes from a man in his late teens or twenties who had mild COVID-19 (a few samples of this study predate the infection). Cell type and time point are not known. The V and J genes are TRBV4-1 and TRBJ2-7; D ambiguous. Here the CDR3 reads CASSPPSYEQYF. CDR3 nucleotide sequence: TGCGCCAGCAGCCCACCGAGCTACGAGCAGTACTTC.